These 11 T cell receptor beta chains were all obtained from the same sample, sequenced in a study of regulatory T cells in long-lasting Graves disease. Assembly of TCR beta libraries relied on iRepertoire HTBI primers together with Arm-PCR of CDR3 regions. MiXCR, applied by TCRdb to the multiplex PCR reads, yields one record per CDR3 protein. This sample has 360,000 or so distinct CDR3 sequences, with 20% to 25% found just once. Regarding time point: persistent/refractory GD, antithyroid drugs over 5 years with positive TRAb. Extracted RNA from PBMCs served as the source of the TCR library. Here the sequenced sample was peripheral blood mononuclear cells (PBMCs), taken when the disease was refractory, from a patient treated with antithyroid drugs. All receptors come from a woman between 40 and 50 years old with Graves disease.

As regards this clonotype: This clone may be a read error of a much larger clone one base away. The rearrangement uses TRBV3-1 and TRBJ2-5, with D unclear. Between the trimmed V and J ends, which lost 5 bases and 5 bases, there was a span of 12 bases. The CDR3 consists of 13 residues. Germline CDR1 reads LGHDT; CDR2 reads YNNKEL (reference sequence). CDR3 DNA: TGTGCCAGCAGCACTTGGACCTCGGAGACCCAGTACTTC. Translated: CASSTWTSETQYF.

J is TRBJ1-3 and V is TRBV7-9; no definite D call. Trimming removed 3 bases from V and 0 bases from J, with 6 bases in between. Germline-derived CDR1 and CDR2 are SEHNR and FQNEAQ (reference sequence). This CDR3 has 14 residues. The CDR3 is CASSFGVSGNTIYF. The DNA for the CDR3 is TGTGCCAGCAGCTTCGGCGTCTCTGGAAACACCATATATTTT.

This clonotype was seen ten or more times. The rearrangement links TRBV2 to TRBJ2-7, with unresolved D. The CDR3 is 12 amino acids. Trimming took 8 bases from V and 0 from J, leaving 8 bases between them. Germline V CDR1 and CDR2: SNHLY, FYNNEI. CDR3 protein: CASGFGSYEQYF. The CDR3 DNA reads as TGTGCCAGCGGGTTCGGCTCCTACGAGCAGTACTTC. Full variable domain (rest looked up from reference TRBV2 and TRBJ2-7): EPEVTQTPSHQVTQMGQEVILRCVPISNHLYFYWYRQILGQKVEFLVSFYNNEISEKSEIFDDQFSVERPDGSNFTLKIRSTKLEDSAMYFCASGFGSYEQYFGPGTRLTVT.

The CDR3 DNA sequence: TGTGCCAGCAAAGCATCCGGGACTAGCGGGAGAATCGAGCAGTACTTC. It codes for CASKASGTSGRIEQYF. The chain employs TRBV27 and TRBJ2-7, with 14 bases that match TRBD2. Germline loops: CDR1 MNHEY, CDR2 SMNVEV (reference sequence). The ends lost 7 bases at V and 6 bases at J; junction bases unmatched: 11. This CDR3 is 16 amino acids long.

About this clonotype itself: One base away lies a much larger clone, so this may be a sequencing read error. This chain uses TRBV6-1 with TRBJ2-5, with D perhaps being TRBD1 or TRBD2 (7 bases each). Trimming removed 5 bases from V and 4 bases from J, with 29 bases in between. Germline V gene lookup returns CDR1 MNHNS and CDR2 SASEGT. This CDR3 has 19 amino acids. CDR3: CASSLSFPTQGGVRETQYF. In DNA, the CDR3 is TGTGCCAGCAGTTTATCCTTCCCCACGCAGGGGGGGGTACGAGAGACCCAGTACTTC.

In this sample, this clonotype turned up a few times. The chain employs TRBV6-1 and TRBJ2-4; 10 nucleotides line up with TRBD1. The CDR3 runs 15 residues. Trimming at V came to 8 bases and at J to 1 base, leaving 5 bases not matched to a gene. Germline V CDR1 and CDR2: MNHNS, SASEGT. The CDR3 reads CASSGTGVAKNIQYF. The CDR3 coding sequence is TGTGCCAGCTCCGGGACAGGGGTCGCCAAAAACATTCAGTACTTC.

Points on this clonotype: A much larger clone sits a single nucleotide away, making a read error possible. The chain uses TRBV11-2 and TRBJ1-2, with TRBD1 as a possible D gene (6 bases). Germline values: CDR1 SGHAT, CDR2 FQNNGV. V was pared by 5 bases and J by 4 bases, with 11 bases between. The CDR3 extends over 13 amino acids. Written as DNA, the CDR3 is TGTGCCAGCAGCCTAGGGGGGGTCTATGGCTACACCTTC. It is translated as CASSLGGVYGYTF.

This clonotype was counted between two and nine times. The chain combines TRBV28 with TRBJ2-3; D not certain. Looked up from germline, CDR1 is MDHEN and CDR2 is SYDVKM. V lost 5 bases and J 4 bases, leaving 7 bases between the germline ends. This CDR3 contains 12 residues. Here the CDR3 DNA reads TGTGCCAGCAGTGGGGTTTCAGATACGCAGTATTTT. Its translation: CASSGVSDTQYF.

This clonotype was counted ten times or more. The chain uses TRBV6-1 and TRBJ2-5; maybe TRBD2 (6 bases). CDR3 size: 15 residues. CDR1 is MNHNS, CDR2 SASEGT, per germline. V lost 7 bases, J lost 3 bases, and 18 bases lay in between. CDR3 DNA: TGTGCCAGCACTCCTAATCATAGCGGAAAAGAGACCCAGTACTTC. Encoded protein: CASTPNHSGKETQYF.

This chain links TRBV20-1 with TRBJ2-3; TRBD2 is a possible D gene (6 bases). V was cut by 3 bases and J by 5 bases, with 15 bases left in between. The CDR3 loop spans 14 amino acids. The germline CDR1 and CDR2 sequences are DFQATT and SNEGSKA (reference sequence). The CDR3, as DNA: TGCAGTGCTAGTCATCCGGAGGGAGGAGATACGCAGTATTTT. Translating gives CSASHPEGGDTQYF.

V gene TRBV24-1 combines with J gene TRBJ1-5, with D tentatively TRBD1 (5 bases). V dropped 0 bases and J dropped 7 bases, with 9 bases sitting between them. Germline assignment: CDR1 KGHDR and CDR2 SFDVKD. The CDR3 has 14 amino acids. CDR3 in amino acids: CATSDLAPGQPQHF. For the CDR3, the DNA is TGTGCCACCAGTGATTTGGCCCCAGGGCAGCCCCAGCATTTT.